This paragraph reports one TCR beta chain. One junction end does not reproduce the germline sequence, and a read error may be involved. These data originate in a study of shared clonotypes between healthy human individuals. Some clones are missing from TCRdb's copy, which holds only in-frame ones; the method was immunoSEQ multiplex PCR. The table shows around 560,000 clones, with around 96% occurring only once. The CDR3 spans 17 residues. Looked up from germline, CDR1 is SGHAT and CDR2 is FQDESV (reference sequence). Selected positively for CCR7 and CD45RO-negative, naive CD8 cells excluded terminally differentiated effector memory CD45RA+ cells.

The chain employs TRBV11-1 and TRBJ2-7; maybe TRBD1 (6 bases). This sequence was found in a woman in her twenties or thirties in good health. Source material: naive CD8+ T cells sorted from blood. The CDR3 bases are TGTGCCAGCAGCCCACCATTAATCGGGACACGCCCCTACGAGCAGCACTTC. It codes for CASSPPLIGTRPYEQHF.